This TCR beta chain was identified during a study of naive and memory T cell subsets. General study results and limits: Gini index rose across naive, CM, EM and EMRA in CD4 and CD8. Over 95% of naive TCR sequences appeared only once after error correction, unlike memory subsets. Especially in CD8 cells, naive repertoires contained a few larger clonotypes, possibly CD45RA-re-expressing memory cells.

After CD4 positive bead selection, the CD4-negative fraction gave CD8 T cells. Cells stained for CD3, CD4, CD8, CD45RA and CD27 were sorted into four subsets. Two oligonucleotides, mixed equimolar, formed the beta constant-region primer covering TRBC1 and TRBC2. Four rounds of PCR amplified the ligated cDNA using nested alpha and beta constant-region primers plus SP2. TCRdb re-analysed the UMI-ligation and nested PCR reads in MiXCR, keeping a single row per CDR3 protein. The sample consists of 130,000 to 150,000 distinct CDR3 sequences, 22% of them appearing once. The J segment lost 6 bases and the V segment lost 2 bases, leaving 6 bases of the junction unmatched. The CDR3 extends over 14 amino acids. CDR1 is MRHNA, CDR2 SNTAGT, per germline. In its sample, this clonotype was seen a few times. As yet, its antigen is unknown.

The chain couples TRBV6-4 to TRBJ2-7; 8 positions agree with TRBD1. Sequenced material: naive CD4+ T cells from blood. The origin of this receptor is a human donor in good health. CDR3 nucleotide sequence: TGTGCCAGCAGTGACACCCCAGGGGGCCGCGAGCAGTACTTC. Protein sequence: CASSDTPGGREQYF.